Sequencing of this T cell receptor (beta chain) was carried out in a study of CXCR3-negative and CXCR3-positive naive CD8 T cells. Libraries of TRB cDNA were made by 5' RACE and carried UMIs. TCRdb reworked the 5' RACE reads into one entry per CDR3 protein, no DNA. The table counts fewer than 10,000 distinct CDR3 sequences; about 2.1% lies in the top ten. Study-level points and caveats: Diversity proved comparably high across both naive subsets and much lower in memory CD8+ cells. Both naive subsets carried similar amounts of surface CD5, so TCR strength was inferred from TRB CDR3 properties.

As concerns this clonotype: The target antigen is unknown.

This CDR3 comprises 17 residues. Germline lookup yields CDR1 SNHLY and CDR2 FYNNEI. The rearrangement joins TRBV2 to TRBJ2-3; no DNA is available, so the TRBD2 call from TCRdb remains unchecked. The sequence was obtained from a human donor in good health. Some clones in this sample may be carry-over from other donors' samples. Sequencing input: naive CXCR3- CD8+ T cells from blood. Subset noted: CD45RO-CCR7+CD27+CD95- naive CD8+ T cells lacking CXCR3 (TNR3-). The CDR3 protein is CASNTLLAGKSTDTQYF.